This T cell receptor (beta chain) was identified in a study of T cells in pancreatic ductal adenocarcinoma. The study, taken as a whole, reports: The resected pancreatic cancer cohort was biased toward the minority with early-stage disease. No significant tumor-blood clonality difference; means were about 0.1 and 0.07. Tumor-versus-blood clonality comparisons may be biased toward lower tumor diversity. Tumor samples had fewer productive templates and approximately 8-fold fewer unique clonotypes than blood.

V gave up 5 bases and J gave up 3 bases, with 13 bases separating them. CDR1 is SEHNR, CDR2 FQNEAQ, per germline (reference sequence). The CDR3 has 14 residues. No neoadjuvant therapy was given to the selected pancreatic ductal adenocarcinoma patients before their surgery. Some clones are missing from TCRdb's copy, which holds only in-frame ones; the method was immunoSEQ multiplex PCR. The sample consists of around 94,000 clones, 90% to 95% of them appearing once. Notes on this clone: Its specificity is not known.

The TCR originated in a human donor with pancreatic ductal adenocarcinoma. The rearrangement joins TRBV7-9 to TRBJ1-1, with unresolved D. The sample taken for sequencing was PBMCs. Here the CDR3 DNA reads TGTGCCAGCAGCAAGGACTATGGCGACACTGAAGCTTTCTTT. It codes for CASSKDYGDTEAFF. Full variable domain (remainder filled in from reference TRBV7-9 and TRBJ1-1): DTGVSQNPRHKITKRGQNVTFRCDPISEHNRLYWYRQTLGQGPEFLTYFQNEAQLEKSRLLSDRFSAERPKGSFSTLEIQRTEQGDSAMYLCASSKDYGDTEAFFGQGTRLTVV.